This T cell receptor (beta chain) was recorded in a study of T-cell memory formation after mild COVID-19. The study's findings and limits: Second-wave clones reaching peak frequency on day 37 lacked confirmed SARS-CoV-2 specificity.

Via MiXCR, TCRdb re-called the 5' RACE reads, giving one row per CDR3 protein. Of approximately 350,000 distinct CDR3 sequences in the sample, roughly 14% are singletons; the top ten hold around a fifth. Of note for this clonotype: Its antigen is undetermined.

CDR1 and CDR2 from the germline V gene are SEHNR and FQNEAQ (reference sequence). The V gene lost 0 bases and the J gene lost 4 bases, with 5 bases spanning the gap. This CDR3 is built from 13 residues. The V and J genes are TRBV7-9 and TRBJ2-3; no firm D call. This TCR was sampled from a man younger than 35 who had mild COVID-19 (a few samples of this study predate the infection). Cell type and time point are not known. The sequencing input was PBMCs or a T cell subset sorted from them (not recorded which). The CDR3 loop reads CASSLALSDTQYF. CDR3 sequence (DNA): TGTGCCAGCAGCTTAGCTTTATCAGATACGCAGTATTTT. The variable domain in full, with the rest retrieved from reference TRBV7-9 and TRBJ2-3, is DTGVSQNPRHKITKRGQNVTFRCDPISEHNRLYWYRQTLGQGPEFLTYFQNEAQLEKSRLLSDRFSAERPKGSFSTLEIQRTEQGDSAMYLCASSLALSDTQYFGPGTRLTVL.